A selection of T cell receptor beta chains follows, all from one sample in a study of T-cell reconstitution after alpha-beta-depleted transplantation in children. Each CDR3 protein is one row after TCRdb ran MiXCR on the PCR reads. The sample consists of fewer than 350,000 distinct CDR3 sequences, 10% of them appearing once. This specimen consisted of PBMCs, obtained before TCRalphabeta/CD19-depleted stem cell transplant. The receptors come from a boy less than two years old with acute myeloid leukemia, due to receive a stem cell transplant. CDR3s include the opening cysteine and the closing phenylalanine or tryptophan. The order of the fields is clone size, V gene, J gene, D gene, CDR3 DNA, CDR3 protein. A D gene is named only where the DNA matches it firmly. The size entry is marked missing in some rows and otherwise reads once, few, many or a size class.

clone_size: many; v_call: TRBV14; j_call: TRBJ2-1; d_call: .; cdr3_nt: TGTGCCAGCAGCAGCACTCCGGGGCCTTACAATGAGCAGTTCTTC; cdr3_aa: CASSSTPGPYNEQFF
clone_size: .; v_call: TRBV5-3; j_call: TRBJ2-1; d_call: TRBD2; cdr3_nt: TGTGCTAGGAGCTCTTATGTCTCCGGGACTAGCGGACTCTACAATGAGCAGTTCTTC; cdr3_aa: CARSSYVSGTSGLYNEQFF
clone_size: .; v_call: TRBV25-1; j_call: TRBJ2-7; d_call: TRBD1; cdr3_nt: TGTGCCAGCAGTGAAGGCGGACAGGGGATCCCTTACGAGCAGTACTTC; cdr3_aa: CASSEGGQGIPYEQYF
clone_size: .; v_call: TRBV14; j_call: TRBJ1-6; d_call: TRBD1; cdr3_nt: TGTGCCAGCAGCCAAGAATTCTCAGACAGGGCCGATTCACCCCTCCACTTT; cdr3_aa: CASSQEFSDRADSPLHF
clone_size: many; v_call: TRBV20-1; j_call: TRBJ2-7; d_call: .; cdr3_nt: TGCAGTGCTAGAGGAGGAGCCCCCTACGAGCAGTACTTC; cdr3_aa: CSARGGAPYEQYF
clone_size: .; v_call: TRBV18; j_call: TRBJ2-5; d_call: TRBD1; cdr3_nt: TGTGCCAGCTCACCATCCGGGACAGGATTAGAGACCCAGTACTTC; cdr3_aa: CASSPSGTGLETQYF
clone_size: many; v_call: TRBV29-1; j_call: TRBJ2-4; d_call: TRBD2; cdr3_nt: TGCAGCGTTGAAGATGCCCGGACTAGCGGAGACAAAAACATTCAGTACTTC; cdr3_aa: CSVEDARTSGDKNIQYF
clone_size: few; v_call: TRBV5-1; j_call: TRBJ2-3; d_call: .; cdr3_nt: TGCGCCAGCAGTATGAATGGCTATCCCACAGATACGCAGTATTTT; cdr3_aa: CASSMNGYPTDTQYF
clone_size: many; v_call: TRBV29-1; j_call: TRBJ2-5; d_call: TRBD1; cdr3_nt: TGCAGCGTTGAAGTCGTACCCGGACAGGTCCAGACCCAGTACTTC; cdr3_aa: CSVEVVPGQVQTQYF
clone_size: many; v_call: TRBV28; j_call: TRBJ1-1; d_call: .; cdr3_nt: TGTGCCAGCAGTTTGGCCGTCTTTGAGCGGTCGAACACTGAAGCTTTCTTT; cdr3_aa: CASSLAVFERSNTEAFF
clone_size: .; v_call: TRBV20-1; j_call: TRBJ1-1; d_call: TRBD1; cdr3_nt: TGCAGTGCTAGGGGTTCCCGGGACAGGGACACTGAAGCTTTCTTT; cdr3_aa: CSARGSRDRDTEAFF
clone_size: .; v_call: TRBV6-2/TRBV6-3; j_call: TRBJ2-1; d_call: .; cdr3_nt: TGTGCCAGCAGTTATCGGGAGTTGGTTTACAATGAGCAGTTCTTC; cdr3_aa: CASSYRELVYNEQFF
clone_size: .; v_call: TRBV5-1; j_call: TRBJ2-6; d_call: TRBD2; cdr3_nt: TGCGCCAGCGGTTTTAGCGGGGCGGGGGCCAACGTCCTGACTTTC; cdr3_aa: CASGFSGAGANVLTF
clone_size: few; v_call: TRBV7-9; j_call: TRBJ2-1; d_call: TRBD2; cdr3_nt: TGTGCCAGCAGCCCTCCGGGACTAGCGGAGGGGCATGAGCAGTTCTTC; cdr3_aa: CASSPPGLAEGHEQFF
clone_size: many; v_call: TRBV5-1; j_call: TRBJ2-6; d_call: .; cdr3_nt: TGCGCCAGCAGTTCCTGGGACGGGGGTGGCGGGGCCAACGTCCTGACTTTC; cdr3_aa: CASSSWDGGGGANVLTF
clone_size: many; v_call: TRBV28; j_call: TRBJ2-7; d_call: .; cdr3_nt: TGTGCCAGCAGTCCAGGGTTCGGCGAGCAGTACTTC; cdr3_aa: CASSPGFGEQYF
clone_size: many; v_call: TRBV5-1; j_call: TRBJ2-5; d_call: TRBD1; cdr3_nt: TGCGCCAGCGGAAACCCTTGGGACAGGGCGGGGCTCCAAGAGACCCAGTACTTC; cdr3_aa: CASGNPWDRAGLQETQYF
clone_size: .; v_call: TRBV6-1; j_call: TRBJ2-7; d_call: TRBD2; cdr3_nt: TGTGCCAGCAGTGAACCCTTACTAGCGGGGGCCGCTTGGGGAGAGCAGTACTTC; cdr3_aa: CASSEPLLAGAAWGEQYF
clone_size: many; v_call: TRBV4-1; j_call: TRBJ2-5; d_call: .; cdr3_nt: TGCGCCAGCAGACCTCCCCATAGAGAAGAGACCCAGTACTTC; cdr3_aa: CASRPPHREETQYF
clone_size: .; v_call: TRBV20-1; j_call: TRBJ2-2; d_call: .; cdr3_nt: TGCAGTGCTATGACGGACTCGAACACCGGGGAGCTGTTTTTT; cdr3_aa: CSAMTDSNTGELFF
clone_size: many; v_call: TRBV7-9; j_call: TRBJ2-2; d_call: .; cdr3_nt: TGTGCCAGCAGCTTAGCGCCGAACACCGGGGAGCTGTTTTTT; cdr3_aa: CASSLAPNTGELFF
clone_size: few; v_call: TRBV20-1; j_call: TRBJ2-7; d_call: TRBD1; cdr3_nt: TGCAGTGCTAGCTCCGGGACAGGGGGCTACGAGCAGTACTTC; cdr3_aa: CSASSGTGGYEQYF
clone_size: many; v_call: TRBV10-3; j_call: TRBJ1-5; d_call: .; cdr3_nt: TGTGCCAATCAGCCCCAGCATTTT; cdr3_aa: CANQPQHF
clone_size: many; v_call: TRBV27; j_call: TRBJ2-1; d_call: TRBD2; cdr3_nt: TGTGCCAGCAGTGGACTAGCGGGAAGAAATGAGCAGTTCTTC; cdr3_aa: CASSGLAGRNEQFF
clone_size: many; v_call: TRBV4-1; j_call: TRBJ2-5; d_call: .; cdr3_nt: TGCGCCAGCAGCCGGCCTTATGGGGAGACCCAGTACTTC; cdr3_aa: CASSRPYGETQYF
clone_size: .; v_call: TRBV7-2; j_call: TRBJ2-6; d_call: .; cdr3_nt: TGTGCCAGCAGCTTAGCCACGACTGGGGCCAACGTCCTGACTTTC; cdr3_aa: CASSLATTGANVLTF
clone_size: many; v_call: TRBV7-2; j_call: TRBJ2-7; d_call: .; cdr3_nt: TGTGCCAGCAGCTGGTCAATCTTTGGGGGCTCCTACGAGCAGTACTTC; cdr3_aa: CASSWSIFGGSYEQYF
clone_size: many; v_call: TRBV5-1; j_call: TRBJ1-1; d_call: .; cdr3_nt: TGCGCCAGCAGCTTTTCCGAGACGGCCAACACTGAAGCTTTCTTT; cdr3_aa: CASSFSETANTEAFF
clone_size: many; v_call: TRBV5-1; j_call: TRBJ1-1; d_call: .; cdr3_nt: TGCGCCAGCAGCCTCATAGTGAACACTGAAGCTTTCTTT; cdr3_aa: CASSLIVNTEAFF
clone_size: .; v_call: TRBV23-1; j_call: TRBJ2-3; d_call: TRBD1; cdr3_nt: TGCGCCAGCAGTCACGCCGGGACAGGGGAGACAGATACGCAGTATTTT; cdr3_aa: CASSHAGTGETDTQYF
clone_size: many; v_call: TRBV5-1; j_call: TRBJ2-7; d_call: TRBD1; cdr3_nt: TGCGCCAGCAGCTTGTCGGGACAGGGTATCTACGAGCAGTACTTC; cdr3_aa: CASSLSGQGIYEQYF
clone_size: many; v_call: TRBV7-2; j_call: TRBJ2-1; d_call: TRBD1; cdr3_nt: TGTGCCAGCAGCCCCAGGACAGGGTCATACAATGAGCAGTTCTTC; cdr3_aa: CASSPRTGSYNEQFF
clone_size: .; v_call: TRBV7-3; j_call: TRBJ2-1; d_call: .; cdr3_nt: TGTGCCAGCAGCTGGTTAGGGCGAAGCTCCTACAATGAGCAGTTCTTC; cdr3_aa: CASSWLGRSSYNEQFF
clone_size: .; v_call: TRBV5-1; j_call: TRBJ2-5; d_call: TRBD2; cdr3_nt: TGCGCCAGCAGCTTGGGGCGGGGGGCCAGGGAGACCCAGTACTTC; cdr3_aa: CASSLGRGARETQYF
clone_size: few; v_call: TRBV5-1; j_call: TRBJ1-4; d_call: .; cdr3_nt: TGCGCCAGCAGGCGCGGCACAACTAATGAAAAACTGTTTTTT; cdr3_aa: CASRRGTTNEKLFF
clone_size: few; v_call: TRBV4-2; j_call: TRBJ2-3; d_call: .; cdr3_nt: TGTGCCAGCAGCCAAGATTGGGTTGGGGGCACAGATACGCAGTATTTT; cdr3_aa: CASSQDWVGGTDTQYF
clone_size: few; v_call: TRBV13; j_call: TRBJ2-1; d_call: TRBD2; cdr3_nt: TGTGCCTTCTGTTCCCATGGGACTAGCGGGAGTTTCTACAATGAGCAGTTCTTC; cdr3_aa: CAFCSHGTSGSFYNEQFF
clone_size: many; v_call: TRBV2; j_call: TRBJ2-2; d_call: TRBD1; cdr3_nt: TGTGCCAGCAGTGAAGCGCTGCCCCAGGGGGCCGGGGAGCTGTTTTTT; cdr3_aa: CASSEALPQGAGELFF
clone_size: many; v_call: TRBV7-3; j_call: TRBJ1-1; d_call: TRBD1; cdr3_nt: TGTGCCAGCAGCTCCTCAGGGGGCACTGAAGCTTTCTTT; cdr3_aa: CASSSSGGTEAFF
clone_size: few; v_call: TRBV28; j_call: TRBJ2-1; d_call: TRBD1; cdr3_nt: TGTGCCAGCAGTTTTGGACAGGGGCGCAATGAGCAGTTCTTC; cdr3_aa: CASSFGQGRNEQFF
clone_size: many; v_call: TRBV5-1; j_call: TRBJ2-1; d_call: .; cdr3_nt: TGTGCCAGCAGCTTAGGCAGGAATGAGCAGTTCTTC; cdr3_aa: CASSLGRNEQFF
clone_size: many; v_call: TRBV28; j_call: TRBJ2-6; d_call: TRBD1; cdr3_nt: TGTGCCAGCAGTGAGCAGGGGGCTGGGGCCAACGTCCTGACTTTC; cdr3_aa: CASSEQGAGANVLTF
clone_size: many; v_call: TRBV5-1; j_call: TRBJ2-7; d_call: .; cdr3_nt: TGCGCCAGCGGGACAAGGGACGGACCCTACGAGCAGTACTTC; cdr3_aa: CASGTRDGPYEQYF
clone_size: many; v_call: TRBV5-1; j_call: TRBJ1-2; d_call: TRBD1; cdr3_nt: TGCGCCAGCACCGGGACAGGGGGCGCAGGGTATGGCTACACCTTC; cdr3_aa: CASTGTGGAGYGYTF
clone_size: many; v_call: TRBV27; j_call: TRBJ2-7; d_call: TRBD2; cdr3_nt: TGTGCCAGCAGTTACGATGGGGAGGGCTACGAGCAGTACTTC; cdr3_aa: CASSYDGEGYEQYF
clone_size: few; v_call: TRBV28; j_call: TRBJ2-1; d_call: TRBD2; cdr3_nt: TGTGCCAGCAGTTTAGGCTTGGGGGCTCCGGGACTAGCGGGTGACTACAATGAGCAGTTCTTC; cdr3_aa: CASSLGLGAPGLAGDYNEQFF
clone_size: many; v_call: TRBV12-3/TRBV12-4; j_call: TRBJ2-1; d_call: TRBD2; cdr3_nt: TGTGCCAGCAGTTTACTAGCGGGAGATGAGCAGTTCTTC; cdr3_aa: CASSLLAGDEQFF
clone_size: many; v_call: TRBV28; j_call: TRBJ2-7; d_call: .; cdr3_nt: TGTGCCAGCAGTTTTGGTACAGGTAGTAGCGTGGATTACGAGCAGTACTTC; cdr3_aa: CASSFGTGSSVDYEQYF
clone_size: many; v_call: TRBV12-3/TRBV12-4; j_call: TRBJ2-2; d_call: TRBD1; cdr3_nt: TGTGCCAGCAGAGTACAGGGGGTCGGGGAGCTGTTTTTT; cdr3_aa: CASRVQGVGELFF
clone_size: many; v_call: TRBV28; j_call: TRBJ2-2; d_call: .; cdr3_nt: TGTGCCAGCAGTTTTTTCGATCGGGGGAACACCGGGGAGCTGTTTTTT; cdr3_aa: CASSFFDRGNTGELFF
clone_size: .; v_call: TRBV12-3/TRBV12-4; j_call: TRBJ2-6; d_call: .; cdr3_nt: TGTGCCAGCAAGGAACCGGGAGGGGCCAACGTCCTGACTTTC; cdr3_aa: CASKEPGGANVLTF
clone_size: .; v_call: TRBV29-1; j_call: TRBJ1-4; d_call: .; cdr3_nt: TGCAGCGGGTTAAGAGAAAAACTGTTTTTT; cdr3_aa: CSGLREKLFF
clone_size: many; v_call: TRBV24-1; j_call: TRBJ2-3; d_call: .; cdr3_nt: TGTGCCACCAGTGATTCCCTTAGTGGAGATACGCAGTATTTT; cdr3_aa: CATSDSLSGDTQYF
clone_size: .; v_call: TRBV18; j_call: TRBJ2-5; d_call: .; cdr3_nt: TGTGCCAGCTCACCACGTCTGGACCAAGTGACCCAGTACTTC; cdr3_aa: CASSPRLDQVTQYF
clone_size: .; v_call: TRBV11-2; j_call: TRBJ2-7; d_call: .; cdr3_nt: TGTGCCAGCAGCTTAGGCCCCAAGGGGGGATTGCACGAGCAGTACTTC; cdr3_aa: CASSLGPKGGLHEQYF